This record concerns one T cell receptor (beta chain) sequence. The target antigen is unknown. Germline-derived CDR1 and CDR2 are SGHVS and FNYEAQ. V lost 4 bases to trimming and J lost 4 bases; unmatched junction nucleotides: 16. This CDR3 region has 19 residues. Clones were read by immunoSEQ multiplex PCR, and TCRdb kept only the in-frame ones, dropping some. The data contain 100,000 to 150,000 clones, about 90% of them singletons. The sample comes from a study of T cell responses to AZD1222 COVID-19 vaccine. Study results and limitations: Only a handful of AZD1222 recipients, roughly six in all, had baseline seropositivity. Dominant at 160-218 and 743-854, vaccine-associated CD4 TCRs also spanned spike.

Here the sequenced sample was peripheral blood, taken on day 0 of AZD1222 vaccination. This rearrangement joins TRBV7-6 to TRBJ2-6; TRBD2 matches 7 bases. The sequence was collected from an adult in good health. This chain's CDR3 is CASSSLMGGLGSGANVLTF. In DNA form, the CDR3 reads TGTGCCAGCAGCTCCCTGATGGGGGGGTTGGGCTCAGGGGCCAACGTCCTGACTTTC.